These T cell receptor beta chains were read from a single sample in a study of cytomegalovirus exposure and HLA in healthy donors. This table comes from immunoSEQ multiplex PCR, and its TCRdb copy is limited to in-frame clones, with some not included. The sample lists about 140,000 clones, 55% to 75% seen once, with 4.2% in the top ten. Material for sequencing was PBMCs. Receptor source: a man aged 50-60 years in good health and CMV-seropositive. Both conserved end residues are part of each CDR3. A D gene is named only where the DNA matches it firmly. Clone size, where shown, is once, few, many, or a class for clones that have expanded.

-,TRBD2,TRBJ2-2,TRBV29-1,CSVLPGLAGSGELFF,TGCAGCGTCCTACCGGGACTAGCGGGATCCGGGGAGCTGTTTTTT
-,-,TRBJ2-7,TRBV4-2,CASSQGLTSCEQYF,TGTGCCAGCAGCCAAGGCCTGACTAGTTGCGAGCAGTACTTC
once,TRBD2,TRBJ2-7,TRBV19,CASSQTSGGSYEQYF,TGTGCCAGTAGTCAAACTAGCGGGGGCTCCTACGAGCAGTACTTC
-,TRBD2,TRBJ2-1,TRBV27,CASSLSATSGVLGEQFF,TGTGCCAGCAGTTTATCTGCGACTAGCGGGGTCCTAGGTGAGCAGTTCTTC
-,TRBD1,TRBJ2-5,TRBV6-5,CASSLTGGQETQYF,TGTGCCAGCAGTCTAACAGGGGGCCAAGAGACCCAGTACTTC
-,-,TRBJ1-2,TRBV9,CASSVGVLEDYGYTF,TGTGCCAGCAGCGTAGGGGTATTGGAGGACTATGGCTACACCTTC
-,TRBD2,TRBJ2-3,TRBV5-4,CASSWTSGTDTQYF,TGTGCCAGCAGCTGGACTAGCGGGACAGATACGCAGTATTTT
-,TRBD2,TRBJ2-3,TRBV7-3,CASSLTSGGSQYTDTQYF,TGTGCCAGCAGCTTAACAAGCGGGGGTAGTCAGTACACAGATACGCAGTATTTT
once,-,TRBJ2-2,TRBV5-1,CASRRGSEFTGELFF,TGCGCCAGCCGGAGGGGATCAGAGTTCACCGGGGAGCTGTTTTTT
few,TRBD1,TRBJ1-2,TRBV5-1,CASSTTGDYGYTF,TGCGCCAGCAGCACAACAGGGGACTATGGCTACACCTTC
-,-,TRBJ2-1,TRBV2,CASSEGSQGIYNEQFF,TGTGCCAGCAGTGAGGGGAGCCAGGGGATATACAATGAGCAGTTCTTC
once,-,TRBJ1-1,TRBV13,CAVAGISAEAFF,TGTGCCGTCGCGGGGATTTCGGCTGAAGCTTTCTTT
once,-,TRBJ2-1,TRBV9,CASSPLTAKNEQFF,TGTGCCAGCAGCCCGCTCACAGCTAAGAATGAGCAGTTCTTC
-,-,TRBJ1-1,TRBV5-1,CASSRAGVDTEAFF,TGCGCCAGTTCCAGGGCAGGGGTGGACACTGAAGCTTTCTTT
few,-,TRBJ2-7,TRBV19,CASSIGGQSPYEQYF,TGTGCCAGTAGTATAGGAGGACAGTCCCCCTACGAGCAGTACTTC
-,-,TRBJ1-2,TRBV28,CASSPSGQSFNYGYTF,TGTGCCAGCAGTCCGTCCGGACAGAGTTTTAACTATGGCTACACCTTC
once,TRBD1,TRBJ2-3,TRBV5-1,CATRIEGGPQDTQYF,TGCGCCACCAGAATCGAAGGGGGCCCTCAGGATACGCAGTATTTT
-,-,TRBJ1-1,TRBV6-1,CASSLAKKNTEAFF,TGTGCCAGCAGTCTAGCCAAGAAGAACACTGAAGCTTTCTTT
-,TRBD2,TRBJ2-1,TRBV27,CASSTTSGSYNEQFF,TGTGCCAGCAGTACCACTAGCGGCTCCTACAATGAGCAGTTCTTC
-,TRBD2,TRBJ2-5,TRBV29-1,CSSRGLAGAGTQETQYF,TGCAGCAGCCGAGGACTAGCGGGAGCGGGGACACAAGAGACCCAGTACTTC
few,-,TRBJ2-1,TRBV7-3,CASSYDKYNEQFF,TGTGCCAGCAGCTACGACAAGTACAATGAGCAGTTCTTC
-,-,TRBJ1-2,TRBV5-1,CASSDRSAGNYGYTF,TGCGCCAGCAGTGACAGGTCCGCCGGTAACTATGGCTACACCTTC
-,-,TRBJ2-5,TRBV11-3,CASSLGQASRETQYF,TGTGCCAGCAGCTTAGGACAGGCTTCGAGGGAGACCCAGTACTTC
-,TRBD2,TRBJ2-3,TRBV5-4,CASSSYLTSEGTDTQYF,TGTGCCAGCAGCTCCTACTTGACTAGCGAGGGAACAGATACGCAGTATTTT
-,TRBD2,TRBJ2-1,TRBV29-1,CSVESLGSGLAGVGEQFF,TGCAGCGTTGAAAGTTTGGGGTCGGGACTAGCGGGGGTGGGTGAGCAGTTCTTC
-,TRBD2,TRBJ2-5,TRBV7-9,CASTPIAGAVPETQYF,TGTGCCAGCACCCCCATAGCGGGAGCTGTCCCAGAGACCCAGTACTTC
-,-,TRBJ1-6,TRBV27,CASSTEYYNSPLHF,TGTGCCAGCAGTACTGAGTACTATAATTCACCCCTCCACTTT
-,-,TRBJ1-2,TRBV20-1,CSASGDGYTF,TGCAGTGCCTCGGGGGATGGCTACACCTTC
-,-,TRBJ2-5,TRBV20-1,CSASSRETQYF,TGCAGTGCTAGCAGCAGGGAGACCCAGTACTTC
once,-,TRBJ2-7,TRBV7-3,CASGAGSGYAYEQYF,TGTGCCAGCGGGGCCGGGAGCGGGTATGCCTACGAGCAGTACTTC
once,TRBD2,TRBJ2-1,TRBV11-2,CASSSGTSPYNEQFF,TGTGCCAGCAGCAGCGGGACGTCTCCGTACAATGAGCAGTTCTTC
once,TRBD2,TRBJ2-3,TRBV7-6,CASSLRGGAGGIDTQYF,TGTGCCAGCAGCTTACGGGGAGGAGCGGGAGGTATAGATACGCAGTATTTT
once,TRBD1,TRBJ2-5,TRBV5-1,CASSPGGLGETQYF,TGCGCCAGCAGCCCAGGGGGCCTGGGAGAGACCCAGTACTTC
-,-,TRBJ1-1,TRBV7-9,CASSSKSPYPTEAFF,TGTGCCAGCAGCTCCAAAAGTCCCTACCCCACTGAAGCTTTCTTT
few,-,TRBJ1-1,TRBV28,CASTSSTDEAFF,TGTGCCAGCACCTCTTCGACAGATGAAGCTTTCTTT
-,TRBD2,TRBJ2-7,TRBV16,CASSPGGGYEQYF,TGTGCCAGCAGCCCCGGGGGGGGGTACGAGCAGTACTTC
-,-,TRBJ2-1,TRBV18,CASSPPQTAAYNEQFF,TGTGCCAGCTCACCCCCCCAGACAGCTGCCTACAATGAGCAGTTCTTC
once,TRBD2,TRBJ2-3,TRBV15,CATSRDGRTTDTQYF,TGTGCCACCAGCAGAGACGGGAGGACGACAGATACGCAGTATTTT
-,TRBD2,TRBJ2-1,TRBV5-1,CASSLTYNAGDHNEQFF,TGCGCCAGCAGCTTGACCTATAACGCGGGAGACCACAATGAGCAGTTCTTC
-,-,TRBJ1-5,TRBV7-8,CASSPGQYNQPQHF,TGTGCCAGCAGCCCAGGACAGTACAATCAGCCCCAGCATTTT